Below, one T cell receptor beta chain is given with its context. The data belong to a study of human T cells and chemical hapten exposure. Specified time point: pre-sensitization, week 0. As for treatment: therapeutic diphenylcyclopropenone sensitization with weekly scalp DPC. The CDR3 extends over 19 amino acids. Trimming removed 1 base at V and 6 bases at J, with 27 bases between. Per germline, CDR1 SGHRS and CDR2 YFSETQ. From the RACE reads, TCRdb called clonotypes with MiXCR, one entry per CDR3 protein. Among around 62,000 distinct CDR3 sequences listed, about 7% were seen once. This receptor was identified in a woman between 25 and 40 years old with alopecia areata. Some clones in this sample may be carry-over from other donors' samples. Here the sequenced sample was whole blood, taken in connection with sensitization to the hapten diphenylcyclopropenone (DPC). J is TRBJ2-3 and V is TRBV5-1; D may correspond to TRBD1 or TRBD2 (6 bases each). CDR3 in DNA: TGCGCCAGCAGCTTGCCACGTCCTTACACCGGGGGCAGGGCCGATACGCAGTATTTT. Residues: CASSLPRPYTGGRADTQYF.